A single sample is the source of the 25 T cell receptor beta chains below, sequenced in a study of shared clonotypes between healthy human individuals. Profiled with immunoSEQ multiplex PCR; TCRdb holds only in-frame clones, not every one. The top ten hold 1.4% of the sample, which has roughly 1,100,000 clones, about 75% seen once. Source material: memory CD4+ T cells sorted from blood. Subset in this sample: CD45RA-negative fraction. The receptors were sampled from a man younger than 30 in good health.

This clone was seen only a few times. J is TRBJ2-3 and V is TRBV5-4, with D unclear. V lost 6 bases, J lost 2 bases, and 7 bases lay in between. The germline V gene encodes CDR1 SGHNT and CDR2 YYREEE (reference sequence). The CDR3 loop spans 12 amino acids. The CDR3, as DNA: TGTGCCAGCACCACCCACACAGATACGCAGTATTTT. This encodes CASTTHTDTQYF.

The V and J genes are TRBV7-2 and TRBJ2-3; 11 bases are shared with TRBD1. Germline CDR1 reads SGHTA; CDR2 reads FQGNSA. The V gene end was trimmed by 5 bases and the J gene end by 2 bases; junction bases not matched to a gene: 3. This CDR3 spans 15 amino acids. The CDR3 here is CASSLGQGATDTQYF. The CDR3 coding sequence is TGTGCCAGCAGCCTCGGACAGGGGGCCACAGATACGCAGTATTTT.

The rearrangement uses TRBV5-1 and TRBJ2-1; tentative D call: TRBD1 (5 bases). In germline, CDR1 is SGHRS, CDR2 YFSETQ. The V end was cut by 5 bases, the J end by 10 bases, with 19 bases between. The CDR3 is made up of 14 amino acids. The CDR3, as DNA: TGCGCCAGCAGTCCTGCGACAGAAGGACAAGAGCAGTTCTTC. It codes for CASSPATEGQEQFF.

Comments on this clone: A junction end diverges from the germline sequence, so it may reflect a read error. The chain employs TRBV7-7 and TRBJ2-7; perhaps TRBD2 as D (5 bases). Germline lookup yields CDR1 SSHAT and CDR2 FNYEAQ (reference sequence). CDR3 size: 12 residues. The CDR3 region is CASSSDSGEQYF. CDR3 nucleotide sequence: TGTGCTAGCAGCTCGGATTCGGGGGAGCAGTACTTC.

The genes are TRBV25-1 and TRBJ2-7; D is unclear. The CDR3 sequence is 11 residues long. Germline V gene lookup returns CDR1 MGHDK and CDR2 SYGVNS. The V end lost 6 bases, the J end lost 6 bases, and 9 bases lay between the germline ends. The CDR3 region is CASSSEFEQYF. The CDR3 DNA reads TGTGCCAGCAGCTCAGAGTTCGAGCAGTACTTC.

The gene calls are TRBV18 and TRBJ1-2; D not resolved. The CDR3 has 13 amino acids. V lost 3 bases, J lost 7 bases, and 12 bases lay in between. Looked up from germline, CDR1 is KGHSH and CDR2 is LQKENI. CDR3: CASSPDLLLGYTF. CDR3 nucleotides: TGTGCCAGCTCACCTGACCTCTTACTTGGCTACACCTTC.

The chain uses TRBV5-1 and TRBJ2-2; D may be TRBD1 (5 bases). Germline assignment: CDR1 SGHRS and CDR2 YFSETQ. This CDR3 has 16 residues. Trimming removed 2 bases at V and 6 bases at J, with 17 bases between. Here the CDR3 DNA reads TGCGCCAGCAGCTTAAACGGACAACTTACTGCCGGGGAGCTGTTTTTT. Protein: CASSLNGQLTAGELFF.

The chain's CDR3 is CASSLAFNGGGTDTQYF. CDR3 nucleotides: TGCGCCAGCAGCTTGGCCTTTAATGGTGGGGGAACAGATACGCAGTATTTT. The V call is TRBV5-1, the J call TRBJ2-3; D may match TRBD1 or TRBD2 (5 bases each). CDR3 length equals 17 residues. Deletions cut 0 bases from V and 3 bases from J, with 17 bases between. CDR1 is SGHRS and CDR2 is YFSETQ in the germline V gene.

This clone was seen many times. CDR3 loop: CASSSKSAGYNEQFF. In DNA form, the CDR3 reads TGTGCCAGCAGCTCAAAGTCGGCGGGGTACAATGAGCAGTTCTTC. The chain uses TRBV11-2 and TRBJ2-1, with D perhaps TRBD2 (6 bases). Germline assignment: CDR1 SGHAT and CDR2 FQNNGV. The CDR3 spans 15 residues. Trimming took 4 bases from V and 4 from J, leaving 14 bases between them.

The chain uses TRBV5-6 and TRBJ2-2; D not resolved. The CDR3 loop spans 15 amino acids. The ends were cut back, 3 bases at V and 7 bases at J, with 16 bases in the middle. CDR1 is SGHDT, CDR2 YYEEEE, per germline. The DNA of the CDR3 is TGTGCCAGCAGCTCGGTTCCAGACTCGGGCGGGGAGCTGTTTTTT. Residues: CASSSVPDSGGELFF.

This clone was recorded at least ten times. CDR3 nucleotide sequence: TGTGCCTGGGGAGTGACTGAAGCTTTCTTT. This gives the protein CAWGVTEAFF. The rearrangement joins TRBV30 to TRBJ1-1, with D hard to call. The CDR3 is 10 residues long. The V gene lost 5 bases and the J gene lost 5 bases, with 6 bases spanning the gap. Looked up from germline, CDR1 is GTSNPN and CDR2 is SVGIG (reference sequence).

The rearrangement uses TRBV28 and TRBJ1-2, with 9 nucleotides matching TRBD1. The CDR3 extends over 13 amino acids. Germline V CDR1 and CDR2: MDHEN, SYDVKM. The trim removed 8 bases at V and 4 bases at J, leaving 5 bases unmatched. The CDR3 coding sequence is TGTGCCAGCGTACAGGGGGCATTCTATGGCTACACCTTC. It specifies CASVQGAFYGYTF.

The rearrangement joins TRBV9 to TRBJ1-2, with TRBD1 matching 7 bases. The CDR3 totals 16 residues. Trimming at V came to 1 base and at J to 4 bases, leaving 10 bases not matched to a gene. Germline loops: CDR1 SGDLS, CDR2 YYNGEE. The CDR3 is CASSVFDRESGYGYTF. CDR3 coding DNA: TGTGCCAGCAGCGTATTTGACAGGGAGTCCGGCTATGGCTACACCTTC.

The rearrangement links TRBV5-1 to TRBJ1-3, with a tentative D call TRBD1 (6 bases). V lost 0 bases, J lost 2 bases, and 9 bases lay in between. Looked up from germline, CDR1 is SGHRS and CDR2 is YFSETQ. The CDR3 runs 15 residues. The CDR3 protein is CASSLDGGPGNTIYF. The CDR3 DNA sequence: TGCGCCAGCAGCTTGGACGGGGGCCCTGGAAACACCATATATTTT.

The rearrangement joins TRBV11-2 to TRBJ2-7; no clear D gene. Trimming removed 5 bases from V and 1 base from J, with 15 bases in between. The CDR3 length is 15 residues. From germline, CDR1 is SGHAT and CDR2 FQNNGV. The CDR3 spells CASSPDVGVSYEQYF. As DNA, the CDR3 is TGTGCCAGCAGCCCAGACGTAGGAGTTTCCTACGAGCAGTACTTC.

This clone was seen once. The chain is built from TRBV4-1 and TRBJ1-2, with a possible D match to TRBD1 (6 bases). The length of the CDR3 is 16 residues. Trimming shortened V by 3 bases and J by 5 bases, and 19 bases separated the two germline ends. Germline CDR1 is MGHRA and CDR2 is YSYEKL. As DNA, the CDR3 is TGCGCCAGCAGCCATCGCCGGGACACCGAGACTTATGGCTACACCTTC. It specifies CASSHRRDTETYGYTF.

CDR3: CASSTGASSNEQFF. CDR3 sequence (DNA): TGCGCCAGCAGTACGGGAGCGTCTTCCAATGAGCAGTTCTTC. The chain combines TRBV5-1 with TRBJ2-1, with a weak D call TRBD2 (6 bases). The CDR3 totals 14 residues. The ends were cut back, 5 bases at V and 6 bases at J, with 15 bases in the middle. Germline V gene lookup returns CDR1 SGHRS and CDR2 YFSETQ.

This chain's CDR3 is CASSVSLGGQGSSYEQYF. The CDR3 coding sequence is TGTGCCAGCAGCGTATCGTTAGGAGGGCAGGGGTCCTCCTACGAGCAGTACTTC. This chain joins TRBV9 and TRBJ2-7; perhaps D is TRBD1 or TRBD2 (6 bases each). The germline V gene has CDR1 SGDLS and CDR2 YYNGEE. This CDR3 comprises 18 residues. The V end lost 1 base, the J end lost 0 bases, and 20 bases lay between the germline ends.

This sequence joins TRBV19 and TRBJ2-7; 9 bases are a match to TRBD1. V lost 7 bases, J lost 11 bases, and 15 bases stayed unmatched. This CDR3 region has 14 residues. CDR1 is LNHDA and CDR2 is SQIVND in the germline V gene (reference sequence). The CDR3 sequence is CASTETGTGFLKYF. The CDR3 nucleotides read TGTGCCAGTACCGAAACCGGGACAGGGTTCTTGAAGTACTTC.

The rearrangement uses TRBV28 and TRBJ1-1; D is uncertain. Trimming shortened V by 7 bases and J by 7 bases, and 10 bases separated the two germline ends. Germline CDR1 and CDR2: MDHEN and SYDVKM. CDR3 size: 11 residues. The CDR3 DNA reads TGTGCCAGCACTGGCGCGTTTGAAGCTTTCTTT. Its translation is CASTGAFEAFF. Variable domain in full (rest from reference TRBV28 and TRBJ1-1): DVKVTQSSRYLVKRTGEKVFLECVQDMDHENMFWYRQDPGLGLRLIYFSYDVKMKEKGDIPEGYSVSREKKERFSLILESASTNQTSMYLCASTGAFEAFFGQGTRLTVV.

V gene TRBV1 combines with J gene TRBJ2-7; the listed D gene, TRBD2, was not tested against the DNA. TRBV1 is a listed pseudogene. The CDR3 contains 20 residues. The CDR3 coding sequence is TGCACCAGCAGCCATCACTCACGGACTAGCGGGATCTCTCGACCTAGAGTGCAGTACTTC. Its protein is CTSSHHSRTSGISRPRVQYF.

This clone appeared once. The chain recombines TRBV6-5 with TRBJ2-3, with unresolved D. The V and J ends lost 4 bases and 5 bases respectively, with 10 bases between them. The CDR3 sequence is 13 residues long. Per the germline V gene, CDR1 is MNHEY and CDR2 is SVGAGI. This CDR3 reads CASSFSLRDTQYF. Written as DNA, the CDR3 is TGTGCCAGCAGTTTCTCCCTTAGAGATACGCAGTATTTT.

In this sample, this clone turned up a few times. V usage is TRBV19 and J usage is TRBJ1-5; 8 bases are shared with TRBD1. This CDR3 comprises 13 residues. Looked up from germline, CDR1 is LNHDA and CDR2 is SQIVND (reference sequence). Losses at the gene ends were 9 bases for V and 5 bases for J; bases not matched to a gene: 6. The CDR3 sequence: CASYDRGDQPQHF. Written as DNA, the CDR3 is TGTGCCAGCTATGACAGGGGCGATCAGCCCCAGCATTTT.

The V call is TRBV18, the J call TRBJ2-2, with D tentatively TRBD1 (6 bases). The CDR3 runs 14 residues. CDR1 and CDR2 (germline): KGHSH, LQKENI. V lost 6 bases, J lost 7 bases, and 15 bases lay in between. The CDR3 spells CASSRAGGGGELFF. The CDR3 DNA follows: TGTGCCAGCTCCCGAGCTGGGGGCGGCGGGGAGCTGTTTTTT.

This clone was detected many times. The V call is TRBV9, the J call TRBJ2-3, with 10 bases fitting TRBD2. This CDR3 has 15 amino acids. Germline V gene sequence: CDR1 SGDLS, CDR2 YYNGEE. The trim removed 3 bases at V and 6 bases at J, leaving 7 bases unmatched. The CDR3 nucleotides are TGTGCCAGCAGCGGTGGACTAGCGGCATTCGATACGCAGTATTTT. This sequence encodes CASSGGLAAFDTQYF.